The 16 T cell receptor beta chains listed next were all sequenced from one sample in a study of T cell responses to AZD1222 COVID-19 vaccine. The table came from immunoSEQ multiplex PCR; TCRdb's copy has only in-frame clones and leaves some out. The sample lists roughly 180,000 clones; over 75% were seen once. This sample comprised peripheral blood, obtained on day 0 of AZD1222 vaccination. Every receptor here comes from an adult in good health.

V and J are TRBV29-1 and TRBJ2-6; D remains unclear. This CDR3 region has 10 residues. CDR1 and CDR2 (germline): SQVTM, ANQGSEA. CDR3 nucleotides: TGCGGCGCCGGGGCCAACGTCCTGACTTTC. Protein sequence: CGAGANVLTF. Together with reference TRBV29-1 and TRBJ2-6, the CDR3 gives the full variable domain: SAVISQKPSRDICQRGTSLTIQCQVDSQVTMMFWYRQQPGQSLTLIATANQGSEATYESGFVIDKFPISRPNLTFSTLTVSNMSPEDSSIYLCGAGANVLTFGAGSRLTVL.

The chain recombines TRBV27 with TRBJ1-1; D might be TRBD1 (6 bases). This CDR3 comprises 18 residues. Per germline, CDR1 MNHEY and CDR2 SMNVEV (reference sequence). V dropped 3 bases and J dropped 4 bases, with 24 bases sitting between them. The CDR3 reads CASSFQGQLNSLTTEAFF. CDR3 in DNA: TGTGCCAGCAGTTTTCAGGGACAACTTAATTCCCTTACCACTGAAGCTTTCTTT.

The J gene is TRBJ2-3, the V gene TRBV4-3, with 9 bases fitting TRBD2. CDR3 length: 17 amino acids. V lost 5 bases to trimming and J lost 0 bases; unmatched junction nucleotides: 9. Germline-derived CDR1 and CDR2 are LGHNA and YSLEER. In DNA form, the CDR3 reads TGCGCCAGCAGCACGCTACCTAGCGGGGTCAGCACAGATACGCAGTATTTT. This translates into CASSTLPSGVSTDTQYF.

V is TRBV5-1 and J is TRBJ2-5, with 8 bases that match TRBD2. The CDR3 loop spans 16 amino acids. Germline loops: CDR1 SGHRS, CDR2 YFSETQ. The V gene end was trimmed by 4 bases and the J gene end by 2 bases; junction bases not matched to a gene: 10. The CDR3 reads CASSPRGTGGQETQYF. CDR3 nucleotide sequence: TGCGCCAGCAGCCCTCGGGGGACGGGGGGGCAAGAGACCCAGTACTTC.

This clone has just one count. J is TRBJ2-3 and V is TRBV6-1; D is undetermined. The germline CDR1 and CDR2 sequences are MNHNS and SASEGT. The germline V and J ends were trimmed by 2 bases and 1 base, with 10 bases remaining between them. The CDR3 runs to 15 residues. The CDR3 is CASSELWAGTDTQYF. In DNA, the CDR3 is TGTGCCAGCAGTGAACTCTGGGCCGGCACAGATACGCAGTATTTT.

This rearrangement joins TRBV27 to TRBJ2-7, with 9 bases that match TRBD2. J was trimmed by 2 bases and V by 3 bases; bases with no gene match: 8. Germline CDR1 reads MNHEY; CDR2 reads SMNVEV (reference sequence). The CDR3 is 16 residues long. CDR3 sequence (DNA): TGTGCCAGCAGTTTCGGGGGGGCTAGCGGGACCTACGAGCAGTACTTC. This gives the protein CASSFGGASGTYEQYF.

The chain joins TRBV5-4 to TRBJ1-1; unclear D gene. The V gene's germline CDR1 is SGHNT and CDR2 YYREEE (reference sequence). V shed 4 bases and J shed 2 bases, with 9 bases lying between them. The CDR3 loop spans 13 amino acids. CDR3 in amino acids: CASSPYTNTEAFF. Written as DNA, the CDR3 is TGTGCCAGCAGCCCCTATACAAACACTGAAGCTTTCTTT.

The chain joins TRBV12-5 to TRBJ2-1; maybe TRBD2 (7 bases). The CDR3 runs 15 residues. The V end was cut by 7 bases, the J end by 0 bases, with 13 bases between. Germline V lookup: CDR1 LGHNT, CDR2 FRNRAP. CDR3 nucleotides: TGTGCTAGTGCCCTGGGGGGGGCCTCCTACAATGAGCAGTTCTTC. This gives the protein CASALGGASYNEQFF.

The chain employs TRBV6-5 and TRBJ1-1, with 7 bases matching TRBD1. Germline CDR1 reads MNHEY; CDR2 reads SVGAGI. The CDR3 extends over 12 amino acids. Germline trimming cut 11 bases from V and 1 base from J; bases unmatched to any gene: 4. For the CDR3, the DNA is TGTGCCGTGCGACAGGGGAACACTGAAGCTTTCTTT. Its protein is CAVRQGNTEAFF.

The J gene is TRBJ1-2, the V gene TRBV4-2, with D possibly being TRBD1 (6 bases). The CDR3 length is 14 residues. Trimming removed 1 base from V and 3 bases from J, with 9 bases in between. The germline gives CDR1 LGHNA, CDR2 YNFKEQ. DNA for the CDR3: TGTGCCAGCAGCCAAGCAGGGGCGGACTATGGCTACACCTTC. This sequence encodes CASSQAGADYGYTF.

The sample holds one count of this clone. The DNA of the CDR3 is TGTGCCAGCAGCCCGAGGCCCGGATCCGAAGCTTTCTTT. Its translation is CASSPRPGSEAFF. The rearrangement uses TRBV11-2 and TRBJ1-1, with D unclear. Deletions cut 5 bases from V and 8 bases from J, with 15 bases between. Per germline, CDR1 SGHAT and CDR2 FQNNGV. This CDR3 has 13 amino acids.

This clone was seen a single time. The V and J genes are TRBV7-9 and TRBJ2-5; 9 bases agree with TRBD2. The trim removed 11 bases at V and 3 bases at J, leaving 13 bases unmatched. Germline CDR1 and CDR2: SEHNR and FQNEAQ (reference sequence). The length of the CDR3 is 15 residues. CDR3 DNA: TGTGCCTCCGAGGGGCAGCGGGGGGAGGAAGAGACCCAGTACTTC. Protein: CASEGQRGEEETQYF.

The chain uses TRBV5-1 and TRBJ2-5, with D possibly being TRBD2 (5 bases). The CDR3 sequence is 13 residues long. Per the germline V gene, CDR1 is SGHRS and CDR2 is YFSETQ. Trimming took off 4 bases at V and 2 bases at J, with 9 bases between the two ends. In DNA, the CDR3 is TGCGCCAGCAGCGAACTAGGGCAAGAGACCCAGTACTTC. Translating it yields CASSELGQETQYF.

The chain combines TRBV27 with TRBJ1-1, with D unclear. V lost 2 bases and J lost 4, with 8 bases in between. This CDR3 region has 13 residues. Germline V gene lookup returns CDR1 MNHEY and CDR2 SMNVEV (reference sequence). The CDR3 spells CASSLTTGTEAFF. The CDR3 DNA is TGTGCCAGCAGTTTAACAACTGGCACTGAAGCTTTCTTT.

V is TRBV5-1 and J is TRBJ2-2, with TRBD2 identical over 11 bases. Germline CDR1 reads SGHRS; CDR2 reads YFSETQ. CDR3 size: 15 residues. The V segment lost 2 bases and the J segment 7 bases; nucleotides outside the gene matches: 4. The CDR3 sequence is CASSLLAGVIGELFF. Here the CDR3 DNA reads TGCGCCAGCAGCTTACTAGCGGGGGTCATCGGGGAGCTGTTTTTT.

The V and J genes are TRBV10-3 and TRBJ1-2; D not certain. The V gene's germline CDR1 is ENHRY and CDR2 SYGVKD. V was pared by 3 bases and J by 1 base, with 15 bases between. This CDR3 spans 16 amino acids. CDR3 nucleotide sequence: TGTGCCATCAGTGACAGCGACTTCATTAATAACTATGGCTACACCTTC. This encodes CAISDSDFINNYGYTF.